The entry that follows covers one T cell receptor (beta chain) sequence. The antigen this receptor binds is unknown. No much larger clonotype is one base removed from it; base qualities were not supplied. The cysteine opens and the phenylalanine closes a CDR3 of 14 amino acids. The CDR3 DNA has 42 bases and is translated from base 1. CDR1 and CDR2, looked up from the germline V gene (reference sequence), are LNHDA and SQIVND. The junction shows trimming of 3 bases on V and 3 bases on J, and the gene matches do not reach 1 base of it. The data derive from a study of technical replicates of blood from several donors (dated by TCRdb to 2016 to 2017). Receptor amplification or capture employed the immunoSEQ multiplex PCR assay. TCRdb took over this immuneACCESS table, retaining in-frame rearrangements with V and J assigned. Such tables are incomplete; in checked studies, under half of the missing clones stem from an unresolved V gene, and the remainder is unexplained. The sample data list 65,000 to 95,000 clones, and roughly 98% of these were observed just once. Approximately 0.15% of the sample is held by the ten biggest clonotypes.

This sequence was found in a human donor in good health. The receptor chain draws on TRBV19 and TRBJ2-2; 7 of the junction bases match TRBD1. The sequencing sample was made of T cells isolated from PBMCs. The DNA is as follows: TGTGCCAGTAGTATTACAGGGGACACCGGGGAGCTGTTTTTT. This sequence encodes CASSITGDTGELFF. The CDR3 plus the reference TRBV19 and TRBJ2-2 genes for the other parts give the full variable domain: DGGITQSPKYLFRKEGQNVTLSCEQNLNHDAMYWYRQDPGQGLRLIYYSQIVNDFQKGDIAEGYSVSREKKESFPLTVTSAQKNPTAFYLCASSITGDTGELFFGEGSRLTVL.